This T cell receptor beta chain was captured by sequencing in a study of tumor and adjacent non-tumor tissue in lung cancer. The CDR3 spans 14 residues. Looked up from germline, CDR1 is MNHEY and CDR2 is SVGAGI. Points on this clonotype: What it binds is not known. One end of the junction is discordant with germline, which a read error may explain.

A modified ARM-PCR protocol with three rounds of nested PCR amplified TCRbeta. Each CDR3 protein is one row after TCRdb ran MiXCR on the multiplex PCR reads. The profile shows fewer than 120,000 distinct CDR3 sequences, roughly 84% of them singletons. No cell sorting was done before RNA was extracted from the tissue. Notes on the study in general: Tumor repertoires had a smaller top 100 clone share than normal lung. Shorter survival was associated with higher TCR diversity in tumors. TCR diversity was significantly greater in tumor than normal lung tissue.

This clonotype originated in a man in his 70s with non-small cell lung cancer. The sequenced material came from lung tumor tissue. The genes are TRBV6-5 and TRBJ1-1; D is ambiguous. Here the CDR3 DNA reads TGTACCAGCAGTTACAGTGCCGCGAGGACTGAAGCTTTCTTT. Translation: CTSSYSAARTEAFF.